Presented here are 24 T cell receptor beta chains from one specimen sequenced in a study of shared clonotypes between healthy human individuals. Assay used: immunoSEQ multiplex PCR; TCRdb lists only in-frame clones, some missing. The table shows millions of clones, with about 94% occurring only once. It was CD45RO-negative cells, positively selected for CCR7, that made up naive CD8 cells, with terminally differentiated effector memory CD45RA+ cells excluded. The specimen was naive CD8+ T cells sorted from blood. Every receptor here comes from a man between 18 and 35 years old in good health.

About this clone itself: The sample holds other DNA sequences that translate to the same CDR3. The chain has TRBV5-6 and TRBJ2-7, with D uncertain. Trimming stripped 3 bases from V and 4 bases from J, with 8 bases between. The CDR3 is 12 residues long. Germline V lookup: CDR1 SGHDT, CDR2 YYEEEE. The CDR3 bases are TGTGCCAGCAGCTACCAGGCGTACGAGCAGTACTTC. Amino acid sequence: CASSYQAYEQYF.

The chain carries TRBV6-1 and TRBJ2-3, with 8 bases fitting TRBD2. V gave up 3 bases and J gave up 1 base; unmatched junction bases: 3. The CDR3 extends over 15 amino acids. Germline CDR1 and CDR2: MNHNS and SASEGT. CDR3 nucleotide sequence: TGTGCCAGCAGTGAGACAGCGGGGGGCACAGATACGCAGTATTTT. Its translation: CASSETAGGTDTQYF.

The chain uses TRBV4-1 and TRBJ1-4; D gene ambiguous. Trimming stripped 4 bases from V and 2 bases from J, with 8 bases between. Germline V gives CDR1 MGHRA, CDR2 YSYEKL. The CDR3 sequence is 14 residues long. The CDR3 DNA is TGCGCCAGCAGCCCACAGACTACTAATGAAAAACTGTTTTTT. Protein: CASSPQTTNEKLFF.

The table lists this clone with a few counts. The chain carries TRBV29-1 and TRBJ2-7, with 9 bases matching TRBD1. Germline V CDR1 and CDR2: SQVTM, ANQGSEA. This CDR3 region has 11 residues. V was clipped by 7 bases and J by 6 bases; unmatched bases: 4. This chain's CDR3 is CSGGQGPEQYF. CDR3 coding DNA: TGCAGCGGTGGACAGGGGCCCGAGCAGTACTTC.

The chain is built from TRBV4-3 and TRBJ2-7, with D tentatively TRBD1 (6 bases). CDR1 is LGHNA, CDR2 YSLEER, per germline. The CDR3 spans 15 residues. V lost 0 bases and J 2 bases, leaving 11 bases between the germline ends. This CDR3 reads CASSQEKGDTYEQYF. The CDR3 DNA is TGCGCCAGCAGCCAAGAGAAGGGGGACACCTACGAGCAGTACTTC.

The chain is built from TRBV7-2 and TRBJ2-3; a weak D match, TRBD1 (5 bases). V was cut by 2 bases and J by 2 bases, with 14 bases left in between. The germline V gene encodes CDR1 SGHTA and CDR2 FQGNSA. The CDR3 totals 16 residues. CDR3 nucleotide sequence: TGTGCCAGCAGCTTACCCCGGCAGGGCGACACAGATACGCAGTATTTT. Amino acid sequence: CASSLPRQGDTDTQYF.

This clone occurred once. The same CDR3 also results from other DNA sequences found in this sample. DNA of the CDR3: TGTGCCAGCAGTTACGCAGGGGGCTACGAGCAGTACTTC. This codes for CASSYAGGYEQYF. The chain joins TRBV6-5 to TRBJ2-7; 7 nucleotides agree with TRBD1. The V and J ends lost 2 bases and 3 bases, in that order; junction bases with no gene match: 1. This CDR3 is built from 13 residues. Germline CDR1 is MNHEY and CDR2 is SVGAGI.

Here the CDR3 DNA reads TGTGCCAGCAGCCACGCCGAGCGGGAGCCCCAGGCGGGAGAGACCCAGTACTTC. Encoded protein: CASSHAEREPQAGETQYF. This chain joins TRBV7-9 and TRBJ2-5; TRBD2 aligns across 8 bases. The V gene's germline CDR1 is SEHNR and CDR2 FQNEAQ (reference sequence). The CDR3 is made up of 18 amino acids. The ends lost 5 bases at V and 4 bases at J; junction bases unmatched: 18.

The J gene is TRBJ2-7, the V gene TRBV5-4; 12 bases fit TRBD2. The CDR3 covers 15 residues. The trim removed 4 bases at V and 0 bases at J, leaving 2 bases unmatched. Germline lookup yields CDR1 SGHNT and CDR2 YYREEE (reference sequence). This CDR3 reads CASSELAGGSYEQYF. The DNA for the CDR3 is TGTGCCAGCAGCGAACTAGCGGGGGGCTCCTACGAGCAGTACTTC.

The chain has TRBV7-9 and TRBJ2-3, with D possibly matching TRBD1 (6 bases). With 4 bases removed from V and 6 bases from J, the gap between germline ends came to 17 bases. Per germline, CDR1 SEHNR and CDR2 FQNEAQ (reference sequence). CDR3 size: 15 residues. The CDR3 coding sequence is TGTGCCAGCAGCTCAGCCGGGACACCGGGGGATACGCAGTATTTT. Encoded protein: CASSSAGTPGDTQYF.

This clone appeared once. The chain is built from TRBV6-1 and TRBJ1-1; D uncertain. Trimming stripped 2 bases from V and 1 base from J, with 11 bases between. Germline V CDR1 and CDR2: MNHNS, SASEGT. This CDR3 is 15 amino acids long. This CDR3 reads CASSERVTWNTEAFF. As DNA, the CDR3 is TGTGCCAGCAGTGAACGGGTAACTTGGAACACTGAAGCTTTCTTT.

The chain combines TRBV6-6 with TRBJ2-7; tentatively, D is TRBD1 (6 bases). The V gene lost 8 bases and the J gene lost 5 bases, with 10 bases spanning the gap. Germline loops: CDR1 MNHNY, CDR2 SVGAGI (reference sequence). This CDR3 contains 11 residues. CDR3 coding DNA: TGTGCCAGCGCAGGGGTTCACGAGCAGTACTTC. Amino acid sequence: CASAGVHEQYF.

This clone was detected a few times. The identical CDR3 is also encoded by other nucleotide sequences in the sample. The J gene is TRBJ2-5, the V gene TRBV6-5, with no clear D. Germline V CDR1 and CDR2: MNHEY, SVGAGI. The CDR3 consists of 12 residues. Between the trimmed V and J ends, which lost 0 bases and 5 bases, there was a span of 4 bases. The CDR3 spells CASSYSGETQYF. As DNA, the CDR3 is TGTGCCAGCAGTTACTCTGGGGAGACCCAGTACTTC.

The rearrangement uses TRBV28 and TRBJ2-3; 9 bases align to TRBD2. CDR3 length: 17 amino acids. Germline V gives CDR1 MDHEN, CDR2 SYDVKM. V was pared by 3 bases and J by 2 bases, with 9 bases of the junction left unmatched. CDR3 sequence (DNA): TGTGCCAGCAGTTTGCCCCTCAGCGGGGGGACCACAGATACGCAGTATTTT. Amino acid sequence: CASSLPLSGGTTDTQYF.

Details on this clone: This CDR3 is also generated by other DNA sequences in the sample. The chain combines TRBV20-1 with TRBJ2-1, with D perhaps matching TRBD1 or TRBD2 (5 bases each). CDR1 is DFQATT and CDR2 is SNEGSKA in the germline V gene (reference sequence). V lost 2 bases and J 10 bases, leaving 6 bases between the germline ends. This CDR3 is 10 amino acids long. DNA for the CDR3: TGCAGTGCTAGATGGGGGGAGCAGTTCTTC. Translation gives CSARWGEQFF.

The V gene is TRBV7-6, the J gene TRBJ2-7; D might be TRBD1 (5 bases). The germline CDR1 and CDR2 sequences are SGHVS and FNYEAQ. There are 16 residues in the CDR3. Trimming shortened V by 1 base and J by 0 bases, and 13 bases separated the two germline ends. The CDR3 DNA reads as TGTGCCAGCAGCTTAGGGGTCAGGGCGAGCTCCTACGAGCAGTACTTC. Residues: CASSLGVRASSYEQYF.

V usage is TRBV5-1 and J usage is TRBJ2-7, with 8 bases that match TRBD1. Per the germline V gene, CDR1 is SGHRS and CDR2 is YFSETQ. Trimming removed 6 bases from V and 3 bases from J; junction bases left unmatched: 11. The CDR3 has 15 amino acids. The DNA of the CDR3 is TGCGCCAGCACCTACGGACAGGGAGGTGGCTACGAGCAGTACTTC. This sequence encodes CASTYGQGGGYEQYF.

The rearrangement joins TRBV7-2 to TRBJ1-1; unclear D gene. Trimming took 5 bases from V and 10 from J, leaving 14 bases between them. Germline V gives CDR1 SGHTA, CDR2 FQGNSA. This CDR3 is 12 amino acids long. The CDR3 protein is CASSAEVGRAFF. CDR3 DNA sequence: TGTGCCAGCAGCGCAGAGGTAGGTAGAGCTTTCTTT.

The chain has TRBV4-1 and TRBJ1-5; D might be TRBD1 (5 bases). V was shortened by 0 bases and J by 1 base, with 10 bases between the two germline ends. This CDR3 spans 16 amino acids. Germline V lookup: CDR1 MGHRA, CDR2 YSYEKL. For the CDR3, the DNA is TGCGCCAGCAGCCAAGAACTCGGGGGGAGCAATCAGCCCCAGCATTTT. It translates to CASSQELGGSNQPQHF.

The rearrangement joins TRBV19 to TRBJ1-5; D not certain. Trimming cost V 5 bases and J 0 bases, with 8 bases left between them. The CDR3 totals 14 residues. The germline CDR1 and CDR2 sequences are LNHDA and SQIVND (reference sequence). The CDR3 reads CASSAENSNQPQHF. As DNA, the CDR3 is TGTGCCAGTAGTGCAGAAAATAGCAATCAGCCCCAGCATTTT.

The chain employs TRBV5-5 and TRBJ1-5; D perhaps matches TRBD1 (5 bases). Trimming stripped 6 bases from V and 4 bases from J, with 23 bases between. This CDR3 region has 17 residues. Germline loops: CDR1 SGHKS, CDR2 YYEKEE (reference sequence). CDR3 in amino acids: CASTPGPPGWGNQPQHF. CDR3 nucleotides: TGTGCCAGCACCCCGGGACCGCCCGGGTGGGGGAATCAGCCCCAGCATTTT.

The genes are TRBV19 and TRBJ2-1; TRBD1 might be the D (5 bases). CDR1 is LNHDA, CDR2 SQIVND, per germline (reference sequence). The CDR3 sequence is 16 residues long. Trimming removed 7 bases at V and 1 base at J, with 17 bases between. The CDR3 region has the DNA TGTGCCAGTAACCCTGGGTTGACAGTTTCCTACAATGAGCAGTTCTTC. Translating gives CASNPGLTVSYNEQFF.

Concerning this clone itself: The same CDR3 arises from other DNA sequences in this sample as well. The rearrangement links TRBV6-5 to TRBJ2-3; TRBD2 is a possible D gene (6 bases). The CDR3 is made up of 15 amino acids. V lost 0 bases, J lost 1 base, and 8 bases lay in between. Germline V gene data show CDR1 as MNHEY and CDR2 as SVGAGI. CDR3: CASSYSGEGTDTQYF. DNA of the CDR3: TGTGCCAGCAGTTACTCAGGGGAGGGCACAGATACGCAGTATTTT.

This chain joins TRBV15 and TRBJ2-3; D unresolved. CDR1 and CDR2 (germline): LNHNV, YYDKDF (reference sequence). The V end was cut by 4 bases, the J end by 4 bases, with 15 bases between. The CDR3 contains 15 residues. The CDR3 bases are TGTGCCACCAGCACTTCTAGAAATTTGGCAGATACGCAGTATTTT. Translation: CATSTSRNLADTQYF.